One and the same sample provided the 3 T cell receptor beta chains below, sequenced in a study of shared clonotypes between healthy human individuals. TCRdb keeps only in-frame clones here, not all; method: immunoSEQ multiplex PCR. The sample lists around 1.6 million clones; under 99% were seen once. The source material was naive CD4+ T cells sorted from blood. The subset denotes: CD45RA+ positively selected. All receptors derive from a young man in good health.

The chain carries TRBV6-5 and TRBJ2-1, with no clear D. Germline loops: CDR1 MNHEY, CDR2 SVGAGI. CDR3 size: 13 residues. V was pared by 5 bases and J by 5 bases, with 10 bases between. The CDR3 DNA reads as TGTGCCAGCAGTCCCCGGTTGGACAATGAGCAGTTCTTC. The encoded protein is CASSPRLDNEQFF.

The V and J genes are TRBV12-2 and TRBJ2-7; no DNA check was done on the table's D call, TRBD2. TRBV12-2 is noted as a pseudogene. There are 17 residues in the CDR3. CDR3: CASRLASGSCKAYEQYF. The CDR3 DNA sequence: TGTGCAAGTCGCTTAGCGAGCGGGAGTTGCAAGGCCTACGAGCAGTACTTC.

This chain connects TRBV7-7 to TRBJ2-2; D is ambiguous. Trimming pared 5 bases from V and 6 bases from J, leaving 10 bases between. Germline V gene sequence: CDR1 SSHAT, CDR2 FNYEAQ (reference sequence). The CDR3 has 13 residues. The CDR3 here is CASSTLDAGELFF. CDR3 in DNA: TGTGCCAGCAGCACCTTGGACGCCGGGGAGCTGTTTTTT.